The T cell receptor beta chain described here comes from a study of OX40 agonist ivuxolimab in advanced cancers. About the full investigation: Ivuxolimab was an agonistic, fully human IgG2 monoclonal antibody directed against OX40 (CD134), a costimulatory receptor. Among the 52 dose-escalation patients, roughly 20 had hepatocellular carcinoma, about 15 melanoma, 9 renal cell carcinoma and 9 head and neck cancer. Prior anti-PD-1, anti-PD-L1 or anti-CTLA-4 therapy was permitted, and approximately 42% of dose-escalation patients had received checkpoint inhibitors. Three dose-escalation patients achieved partial responses, one with hepatocellular carcinoma and two with cutaneous melanoma. In the dose-escalation cohort, more than 75% of patients were male, and the mean age was around 60 years, with a range of about 23 to 85. Peripheral TCRbeta sequencing was intended to test whether TCR sequence diversity was altered and clonal T-cell expansion was caused by ivuxolimab. Intravenous ivuxolimab was administered to patients every 2 weeks at six dose levels: 0.01, 0.1, 0.3, 1.5, 3 and 10 mg/kg. The paper covers the monotherapy dose-escalation part of the phase I ivuxolimab trial, which included N ≈ 54 patients.

Patients with a history of autoimmune disease or receiving systemic immunosuppression were excluded from the trial. In every dose cohort, peripheral blood was drawn for TCR sequencing at baseline, cycle 4 day 1, and cycle 7 day 1. Samples were obtained from an open-label, multicenter, first-in-human phase I dose-escalation trial of ivuxolimab. Adults with locally advanced or metastatic melanoma, renal cell, hepatocellular, or head and neck squamous cell carcinoma were enrolled in the trial. CD4+ and CD8+ T cells were sorted separately from peripheral blood before TCR sequencing. For sequencing of the TCRbeta CDR3 region, genomic DNA was extracted from the sorted cells. TCRbeta CDR3 regions were sequenced using the immunoSEQ Assay. What TCRdb holds here is the immuneACCESS table cut down to in-frame rearrangements. Part of the clones is not present; checked against another copy, under half of the missing clones reflect an unresolved V gene, and the others are unexplained. The sample table records tens of thousands of clones; 84% of these occur just once. Jointly, the top ten make up roughly 0.44% of the sample.

Study-wide conclusions, independent of this receptor: At doses from 0.1 to 3.0 mg/kg, clonal expansion was seen in both CD4+ and CD8+ blood T cells between baseline and week 6. The antigen specificity of the peripheral T cells that underwent clonal expansion was not determined. In the 0.1-3.0 mg/kg groups, partial responders were among the patients with the lowest normalized peripheral clonal expansion, particularly in CD8+ T cells. Low levels of normalized T-cell clonal expansion were also seen in some patients who did not respond. After ivuxolimab, expanded clones were on average more numerous among CD8+ T cells than among CD4+ T cells.

Reading the germline V gene gives CDR1 SGDLS and CDR2 YYNGEE. After removal of 3 bases from V and 7 bases from J, the junction retains 6 bases not matched to a gene. Spanning cysteine to phenylalanine, the CDR3 consists of 14 amino acids. Only the CDR3 DNA is retained, 42 bases long and in frame from the first base. Remarks on this clone: Its specific antigen is unknown. The sample holds no much larger clone one base away, and base qualities are not on file.

The source was CD4+ or CD8+ T cells sorted from blood, collected in a trial of the OX40 agonist ivuxolimab. The chain joins TRBV9 to TRBJ2-7; 11 bases in between match TRBD2. This TCR derives from an adult with an advanced solid tumor such as melanoma, head and neck, liver or kidney cancer. Here the CDR3 is given as CASSGSGRAGEQYF. The nucleotide sequence reads as follows: TGTGCCAGCAGCGGTAGCGGGAGGGCGGGGGAGCAGTACTTC.